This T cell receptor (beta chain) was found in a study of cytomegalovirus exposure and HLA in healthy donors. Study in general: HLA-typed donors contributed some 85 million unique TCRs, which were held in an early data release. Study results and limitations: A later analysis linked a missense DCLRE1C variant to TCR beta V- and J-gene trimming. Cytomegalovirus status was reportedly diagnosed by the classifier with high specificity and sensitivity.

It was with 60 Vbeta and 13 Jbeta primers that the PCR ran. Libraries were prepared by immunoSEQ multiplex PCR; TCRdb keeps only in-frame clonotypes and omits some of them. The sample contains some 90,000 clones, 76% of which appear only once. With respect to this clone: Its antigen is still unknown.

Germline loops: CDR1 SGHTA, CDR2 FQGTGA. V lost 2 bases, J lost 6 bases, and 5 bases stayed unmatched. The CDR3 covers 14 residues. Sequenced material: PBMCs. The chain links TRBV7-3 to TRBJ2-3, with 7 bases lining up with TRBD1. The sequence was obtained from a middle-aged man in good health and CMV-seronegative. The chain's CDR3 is CASSLDRETDTQYF. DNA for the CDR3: TGTGCCAGCAGCTTAGACAGGGAAACGGATACGCAGTATTTT.